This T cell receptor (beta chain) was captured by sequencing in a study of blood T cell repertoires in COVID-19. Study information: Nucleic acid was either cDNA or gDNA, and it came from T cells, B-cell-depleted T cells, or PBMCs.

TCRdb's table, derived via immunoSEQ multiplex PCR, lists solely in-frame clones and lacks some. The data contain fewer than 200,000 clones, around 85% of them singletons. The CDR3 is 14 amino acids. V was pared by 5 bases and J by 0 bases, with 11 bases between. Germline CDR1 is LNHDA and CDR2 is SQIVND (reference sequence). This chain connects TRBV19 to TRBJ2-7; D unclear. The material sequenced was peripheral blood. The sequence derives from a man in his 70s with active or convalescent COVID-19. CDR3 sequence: CASSPLGSSYEQYF. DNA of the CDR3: TGTGCCAGTAGTCCCCTCGGGTCCTCCTACGAGCAGTACTTC.